The 6 T cell receptor beta chains listed next were all sequenced from one sample in a study of post-analysis software for immune sequencing data. Study observations and caveats: With TRBV5-6, TRBV5-1 and TRBV20-1 included, about five TRBV segments were more frequent in patients than in controls.

What these receptors recognize is not known. Unique molecular identifiers tagged the TCR beta cDNA libraries. TCRdb re-called the PCR reads through MiXCR, storing one row per CDR3 protein. The table has about half a million distinct CDR3 sequences, approximately 45% seen once; the top ten hold about 12%. The sequencing input was blood. Receptor source: a girl aged 5-17 years with multiple sclerosis.

In this sample, this clonotype turned up a few times. The rearrangement joins TRBV6-5 to TRBJ2-7; no definite D call. CDR3 length equals 12 residues. V was clipped by 4 bases and J by 5 bases, with 9 bases between them. From germline, CDR1 is MNHEY and CDR2 SVGAGI. CDR3 in DNA: TGTGCCAGCAGTTTCGGGCCCCACGAGCAGTACTTC. Translation gives CASSFGPHEQYF.

The rearrangement uses TRBV12-3 or TRBV12-4 and TRBJ1-5, with D hard to call. Trimming removed 7 bases from V and 5 bases from J, with 12 bases in between. There are 13 residues in the CDR3. The CDR3 nucleotides are TGTGCCAGCACCCTACAGCTCCATCAGCCCCAGCATTTT. This gives the protein CASTLQLHQPQHF.

This sequence joins TRBV5-1 and TRBJ2-1; D is perhaps TRBD1 (5 bases). V gave up 2 bases and J gave up 5 bases, with 14 bases separating them. This CDR3 contains 15 residues. Looked up from germline, CDR1 is SGHRS and CDR2 is YFSETQ. This CDR3 is CASSFIGAGNNEQFF. CDR3 DNA: TGCGCCAGCAGCTTTATAGGGGCAGGGAACAATGAGCAGTTCTTC.

The rearrangement links TRBV28 to TRBJ2-5; TRBD2 agrees at 8 bases. Matching the DNA end better, TRBJ2-7 makes the J call doubtful. The CDR3 has 13 residues. Germline assignment: CDR1 MDHEN and CDR2 SYDVKM. Written as DNA, the CDR3 is TGTGCCAGCAGCGGGACTAGGTCCTACGAGCAGTACTTC. Protein: CASSGTRSYEQYF.

V gene TRBV9 combines with J gene TRBJ2-1, with D possibly being TRBD1 (7 bases). Trimming cost V 4 bases and J 8 bases, with 22 bases left between them. Germline assignment: CDR1 SGDLS and CDR2 YYNGEE. CDR3 size: 16 residues. The CDR3 nucleotides are TGTGCCAGCAGCTCTCGGAGGGGACAGAGGCACGATGAGCAGTTCTTC. Residues: CASSSRRGQRHDEQFF.

Notes on this clonotype: Mismatch with germline at one junction end may stem from a read error. The V call is TRBV15, the J call TRBJ2-1, with D hard to call. Germline CDR1 LNHNV, CDR2 YYDKDF (reference sequence). The CDR3 runs to 12 residues. DNA of the CDR3: TGTGCCATCAGCAGAGTTAGGAGCGAGCAGTTCTTC. Protein product: CAISRVRSEQFF.